Listed below are T cell receptor beta chains from one sample, sequenced in a study of OX40 agonist ivuxolimab in advanced cancers. Sequencing used immunoSEQ multiplex PCR; TCRdb keeps in-frame clones, though not all of them. The sample records tens of thousands of clones, around 93% being singletons. The sample was CD4+ or CD8+ T cells sorted from blood, taken in a trial of the OX40 agonist ivuxolimab. The receptors were sampled from an adult with an advanced solid tumor such as melanoma, head and neck, liver or kidney cancer. CDR3s include the opening cysteine and the closing phenylalanine or tryptophan. D genes are given only for firm matches. Part of the rows lack a size; the others show once, few, many or a class for expanded clones.

TRBJ1-4	TRBV7-9	NA	TRBD1	TGTGCCAGCAGCTTTCAGGGACAGCAAGATGAAAAACTGTTTTTT	CASSFQGQQDEKLFF
TRBJ2-7	TRBV5-5	NA	NA	TGTGCCAGCAGCCGCGGACGGGACGGTGACTACGAGCAGTACTTC	CASSRGRDGDYEQYF
TRBJ2-7	TRBV7-2	NA	NA	TGTGCCAGCAGCCCTTCGGGCAGCGGAACCTACGAGCAGTACTTC	CASSPSGSGTYEQYF
TRBJ2-2	TRBV7-3	NA	NA	TGTGCCAGCAGACGAACGGTGTTTGGGGAATCCGGGGAGCTGTTTTTT	CASRRTVFGESGELFF
TRBJ1-1	TRBV7-9	NA	NA	TGTGCCAGCAGCTTAATCGATCGGATGAACACTGAAGCTTTCTTT	CASSLIDRMNTEAFF
TRBJ1-2	TRBV2	NA	TRBD1	TGTGCCAGCGGGACAGGGACCAACTATGGCTACACCTTC	CASGTGTNYGYTF
TRBJ1-2	TRBV6-1	NA	NA	TGTGCCAGCAGTGAAAGGTTTTGGGAGGGGAACTATGGCTACACCTTC	CASSERFWEGNYGYTF
TRBJ2-7	TRBV4-2	once	NA	TGTGCCAGCAGCCAGGGGGCCGAGCAGTACTTC	CASSQGAEQYF
TRBJ2-1	TRBV19	NA	TRBD2	TGTGCCAGTAGTATAGGGGAGGGCGGTGAGCAGTTCTTC	CASSIGEGGEQFF
TRBJ2-1	TRBV9	NA	NA	TGTGCCAGCAGCCCGTACCTTAAAGGGAGTAGTTTCGAGCAGTTCTTC	CASSPYLKGSSFEQFF
TRBJ2-7	TRBV2	NA	NA	TGTGCCAGCAGCCTCACCCGGACAGAGAGCTCCTACGAGCAGTACTTC	CASSLTRTESSYEQYF
TRBJ1-2	TRBV27	NA	NA	TGTGCCAGCAGTACCTCGCCGCTGTATGGCTACACCTTC	CASSTSPLYGYTF
TRBJ2-3	TRBV30	NA	TRBD2	TGTGCCTGGAGACTAGCGGGGGGCAAGTATTTT	CAWRLAGGKYF
TRBJ1-2	TRBV2	once	NA	TGTGCCAGCAGTGAAGCGAGGGGGGCCCTGGATGGCTACACCTTC	CASSEARGALDGYTF
TRBJ2-4	TRBV9	once	NA	TGTGCCAGCAGCCCGCAGGGGCAGGGGAGCATTCAGTACTTC	CASSPQGQGSIQYF
TRBJ1-5	TRBV6-6	NA	NA	TGTGCCCGTCAAGCCCAGCATTTT	CARQAQHF
TRBJ2-7	TRBV27	NA	NA	TGTGCCAGCAGTCTCTCCTACGAGCAGTACTTC	CASSLSYEQYF
TRBJ1-4	TRBV11-2	NA	NA	TGTGCCAGCAGCTCTCACCCGGGCCCCAGGGCAACTAATGAAAAACTGTTTTTT	CASSSHPGPRATNEKLFF
TRBJ2-1	TRBV5-4	NA	NA	TGTGCCAGCAGCTTGGGCCGCGAGCAGTTCTTC	CASSLGREQFF
TRBJ1-2	TRBV5-1	NA	TRBD1	TGCGCCAGCAGCTTATTCACCGGGACAGGGGTTAACTATGGCTACACCTTC	CASSLFTGTGVNYGYTF
TRBJ2-7	TRBV6-5	NA	TRBD2	TGTGCCAGCAGTTACGGCGCGGGAGCATACGAGCAGTACTTC	CASSYGAGAYEQYF
TRBJ2-2	TRBV10-3	NA	NA	TGTGCCATCTTGAGAGCGACCACCGGGGAGCTGTTTTTT	CAILRATTGELFF
TRBJ2-1	TRBV5-1	once	NA	TGCGCCAGCAGCTTGGATGTGGACAGCCTCTGGAATGAGCAGTTCTTC	CASSLDVDSLWNEQFF